Included here is one T cell receptor beta chain sequence, with context. Its antigen is undetermined. CD4+ T cells from unexposed donors were obtained before the COVID-19 pandemic (2011-2018). After approximately ten days of culture, CD4+ T cells were isolated. Cells permitting, SARS-CoV-2 S/N and four cold-coronavirus spikes were tested on unexposed-donor CD4+ T cells. The record originates from a study of CD4 T cells in relation to SARS-CoV-2 and coronaviruses. Whole-study context: After roughly ten days of antigen culture, PBMC TCR beta CDR3s were sequenced. Controls used an HIV-1 Nef peptide pool or no peptide. Findings of the study overall: Pre-pandemic and post-infection samples never came from the same donor.

The CDR3 length is 15 residues. Germline CDR1 reads LGHDT; CDR2 reads YNNKEL (reference sequence). V was shortened by 2 bases and J by 2 bases, with 11 bases between the two germline ends. Sequenced by immunoSEQ multiplex PCR; TCRdb stores in-frame clones only, minus some. The table includes some 23,000 clones, around 80% detected once. Material for sequencing was CD4+ T cells from PBMCs, cultured in vitro. The chain recombines TRBV3-1 (or the pseudogene TRBV3-2) with TRBJ2-3; no reliable D call. The source of this sequence is a human donor in good health. CDR3 sequence reads: CASSQQVNPTDTQYF. Written as DNA, the CDR3 is TGTGCCAGCAGCCAACAGGTGAACCCCACAGATACGCAGTATTTT.